The TCR beta chain described here comes from a study of blood T cells in healthy people across ages. Looked up from germline, CDR1 is LNHNV and CDR2 is YYDKDF (reference sequence). CDR3 length: 15 amino acids. Unmatched junction bases numbered 10, after V lost 2 bases and J lost 9 bases. The table lists this clonotype with a count of one. Alongside a J-beta primer mix, a sample-barcoded 5' primer served in a second PCR lasting 7 to 11 cycles. TCRdb reprocessed the 5' RACE reads via MiXCR and lists one record per CDR3 protein. Here the sample spans 750,000 to 1,000,000 distinct CDR3 sequences, 29% being singletons. This sample was shared with a second study, whose subject was T cells of mothers and their children.

The V call is TRBV15, the J call TRBJ2-1; 7 nucleotides match TRBD1. The sequence was collected from a woman aged 40 to 49 in good health. The sequencing sample was made of blood. The CDR3 region has the DNA TGTGCCACCAGCAGAAGTAGGGGGCAGAATCGTGAGCAGTTCTTC. Protein product: CATSRSRGQNREQFF.